The sequence of this TCR beta chain was determined in a study of blood T cell repertoires in COVID-19. This clone has a handful of counts. The CDR3 runs 14 residues. V lost 2 bases and J lost 1, with 8 bases in between. Germline CDR1 SGHVS, CDR2 FQNEAQ. The assay was immunoSEQ multiplex PCR, and TCRdb's table has in-frame clones only and misses some. The table includes around 68,000 clones, 85% detected once. This chain joins TRBV7-8 and TRBJ1-1, with no clear D. Sequenced material: peripheral blood. This TCR was recovered from a man older than 75 with acute or convalescent COVID-19. The CDR3 DNA reads TGTGCCAGCAGCTTAATCCCAGGGAACACTGAAGCTTTCTTT. This sequence encodes CASSLIPGNTEAFF. The full variable domain, completed using reference TRBV7-8 and TRBJ1-1, is GAGVSQSPRYKVAKRGQDVALRCDPISGHVSLFWYQQALGQGPEFLTYFQNEAQLDKSGLPSDRFFAERPEGSVSTLKIQRTQQEDSAVYLCASSLIPGNTEAFFGQGTRLTVV.